These 24 T cell receptor beta chains originate from one sample sequenced in a study of shared clonotypes between healthy human individuals. The naive CD8 subset, CD45RO-negative cells positively selected for CCR7, excluded terminally differentiated effector memory CD45RA+ cells. Assay: immunoSEQ multiplex PCR; the TCRdb copy retains only in-frame clones and omits some. The profile shows some 800,000 clones, 90% to 95% of them singletons. Sequencing input: naive CD8+ T cells sorted from blood. The receptors originated from a man aged 30 to 45 in good health.

The chain combines TRBV9 with TRBJ2-3; D is uncertain. Germline assignment: CDR1 SGDLS and CDR2 YYNGEE. The V gene lost 4 bases and the J gene lost 2 bases, with 11 bases spanning the gap. The length of the CDR3 is 14 residues. The CDR3 bases are TGTGCCAGCAGCTCAGAGACTTTCACAGATACGCAGTATTTT. It is translated as CASSSETFTDTQYF.

This sequence joins TRBV4-1 and TRBJ1-5; D gene unclear. CDR1 is MGHRA, CDR2 YSYEKL, per germline. The CDR3 length is 17 residues. V was shortened by 0 bases and J by 0 bases, with 12 bases between the two germline ends. The CDR3: CASSQDPPANSNQPQHF. CDR3 bases: TGCGCCAGCAGCCAAGACCCCCCGGCGAATAGCAATCAGCCCCAGCATTTT.

The chain links TRBV6-5 to TRBJ2-2; D is possibly TRBD1 (6 bases). V lost 6 bases, J lost 5 bases, and 13 bases lay in between. The germline V gene encodes CDR1 MNHEY and CDR2 SVGAGI. The CDR3 sequence is 14 residues long. The CDR3 loop is CASSPNRETGELFF. The CDR3 DNA reads TGTGCCAGCAGCCCTAACAGGGAGACCGGGGAGCTGTTTTTT.

The chain carries TRBV9 and TRBJ2-7, with TRBD1 identical over 7 bases. This CDR3 spans 15 amino acids. In germline, CDR1 is SGDLS, CDR2 YYNGEE. Germline trimming cut 4 bases from V and 3 bases from J; bases unmatched to any gene: 10. The CDR3 loop is CASSFQPGQNYEQYF. The CDR3 region has the DNA TGTGCCAGCAGCTTCCAACCGGGACAGAACTACGAGCAGTACTTC.

The chain has TRBV10-2 and TRBJ2-1; D gene unclear. The CDR3 sequence is 12 residues long. V shed 2 bases and J shed 12 bases, with 11 bases lying between them. In germline, CDR1 is WSHSY, CDR2 SAAADI. Here the CDR3 reads CASSEGPLGQFF. CDR3 sequence (DNA): TGCGCCAGCAGTGAGGGGCCTTTGGGGCAGTTCTTC.

This clone has more than one count but fewer than ten. This chain uses TRBV5-6 with TRBJ2-2; D remains unclear. The CDR3 is 14 amino acids. The V end lost 2 bases, the J end lost 7 bases, and 12 bases lay between the germline ends. Germline V gene sequence: CDR1 SGHDT, CDR2 YYEEEE. In nucleotides, the CDR3 is TGTGCCAGCAGCTTTGAGGCCAGAGGCGGGGAGCTGTTTTTT. This sequence encodes CASSFEARGGELFF.

The CDR3 loop reads CASSAAPASTGANVLTF. CDR3 bases: TGTGCCAGCAGCGCCGCCCCAGCGAGTACCGGGGCCAACGTCCTGACTTTC. V and J are TRBV9 and TRBJ2-6; no clear D gene. The CDR3 sequence is 17 residues long. Between the trimmed V and J ends, which lost 3 bases and 4 bases, there was a span of 17 bases. Per germline, CDR1 SGDLS and CDR2 YYNGEE.

The chain couples TRBV28 to TRBJ1-4; D unresolved. The V end was cut by 8 bases, the J end by 2 bases, with 9 bases between. The CDR3 spans 13 residues. Germline V gene sequence: CDR1 MDHEN, CDR2 SYDVKM. The CDR3 nucleotides read TGTGCCAGCCGGGAGCCGACTAATGAAAAACTGTTTTTT. Translated, it gives CASREPTNEKLFF.

This chain's CDR3 is CASSEWQPRETQYF. CDR3 sequence (DNA): TGTGCCAGCAGTGAGTGGCAACCTCGGGAGACCCAGTACTTC. The chain uses TRBV2 and TRBJ2-5, with unresolved D. Trimming took off 3 bases at V and 5 bases at J, with 13 bases between the two ends. Germline CDR1 SNHLY, CDR2 FYNNEI. The CDR3 sequence is 14 residues long.

This clone has only one observation. The gene calls are TRBV9 and TRBJ2-7; tentatively, D is TRBD1 (5 bases). This CDR3 is 16 amino acids long. Germline V gene sequence: CDR1 SGDLS, CDR2 YYNGEE. With 3 bases removed from V and 2 bases from J, the gap between germline ends came to 18 bases. The CDR3 region is CASSGEISDTAYEQYF. In DNA form, the CDR3 reads TGTGCCAGCAGCGGAGAAATTTCGGACACGGCCTACGAGCAGTACTTC.

This chain uses TRBV7-9 with TRBJ1-2; no clear D. The CDR3 sequence is 13 residues long. V was cut by 4 bases and J by 4 bases, with 10 bases left in between. From germline, CDR1 is SEHNR and CDR2 FQNEAQ (reference sequence). Written as DNA, the CDR3 is TGTGCCAGCAGCTCCGGAGGAGTCTATGGCTACACCTTC. It specifies CASSSGGVYGYTF.

This clone was seen just once. The V gene is TRBV19, the J gene TRBJ2-5; D is perhaps TRBD1 (6 bases). CDR1 is LNHDA and CDR2 is SQIVND in the germline V gene (reference sequence). The CDR3 contains 15 residues. V lost 3 bases, J lost 0 bases, and 11 bases lay in between. The CDR3 loop is CASSITDSYQETQYF. Here the CDR3 DNA reads TGTGCCAGTAGTATTACGGACAGTTACCAAGAGACCCAGTACTTC.

The chain joins TRBV7-9 to TRBJ2-4; D perhaps matches TRBD1 (6 bases). The CDR3 is 17 residues long. V lost 1 base and J lost 1, with 14 bases in between. The germline V gene encodes CDR1 SEHNR and CDR2 FQNEAQ (reference sequence). As DNA, the CDR3 is TGTGCCAGCAGCTTAGAAACAGGGAAGGCGGCCAAAAACATTCAGTACTTC. Protein: CASSLETGKAAKNIQYF.

The chain links TRBV13 to TRBJ2-7; 10 nucleotides match TRBD2. The CDR3 extends over 14 amino acids. The V gene's germline CDR1 is PRHDT and CDR2 FYEKMQ (reference sequence). Trimming at V came to 5 bases and at J to 5 bases, leaving 6 bases not matched to a gene. The CDR3 here is CASSPGLAGDEQYF. DNA for the CDR3: TGTGCCAGCAGCCCAGGGCTAGCGGGAGACGAGCAGTACTTC.

The V gene is TRBV28, the J gene TRBJ1-1; D uncertain. V dropped 3 bases and J dropped 2 bases, with 13 bases sitting between them. The CDR3 sequence is 15 residues long. The V gene's germline CDR1 is MDHEN and CDR2 SYDVKM. DNA for the CDR3: TGTGCCAGCAGTTTCCGGAGTGCAGGAAACACTGAAGCTTTCTTT. Protein product: CASSFRSAGNTEAFF.

The chain employs TRBV14 and TRBJ2-1, with D possibly being TRBD1 or TRBD2 (5 bases each). The germline CDR1 and CDR2 sequences are SGHDN and FVKESK. CDR3 length: 16 residues. V dropped 8 bases and J dropped 8 bases, with 25 bases sitting between them. CDR3 residues: CASGGGGYPFLHEQFF. In DNA, the CDR3 is TGTGCCAGCGGGGGTGGGGGTTATCCCTTCCTACATGAGCAGTTCTTC. The full variable domain, rest sourced from reference TRBV14 and TRBJ2-1, is EAGVTQFPSHSVIEKGQTVTLRCDPISGHDNLYWYRRVMGKEIKFLLHFVKESKQDESGMPNNRFLAERTGGTYSTLKVQPAELEDSGVYFCASGGGGYPFLHEQFFGPGTRLTVL.

The chain recombines TRBV6-1 with TRBJ1-1; D may be TRBD1 (5 bases). The CDR3 is 14 amino acids. The V end lost 8 bases, the J end lost 8 bases, and 21 bases lay between the germline ends. The germline V gene encodes CDR1 MNHNS and CDR2 SASEGT. The CDR3 sequence is CASLWRGADEEAFF. The CDR3 DNA reads TGTGCCAGCCTCTGGAGAGGGGCAGACGAGGAAGCTTTCTTT.

CDR3 bases: TGCGCCAGCAGCTTGGGTATTGGACTAGCTTACAATGAGCAGTTCTTC. It translates to CASSLGIGLAYNEQFF. V and J are TRBV5-1 and TRBJ2-1, with 8 positions matching TRBD2. Germline CDR1 and CDR2: SGHRS and YFSETQ. The CDR3 extends over 16 amino acids. The J segment lost 4 bases and the V segment lost 0 bases, leaving 6 bases of the junction unmatched.

The CDR3 is CASRKDGLGEQYF. The CDR3 bases are TGTGCCAGCAGGAAGGACGGACTGGGGGAGCAGTACTTC. The chain combines TRBV28 with TRBJ2-7, with D perhaps TRBD2 (5 bases). The CDR3 extends over 13 amino acids. Trimming took off 6 bases at V and 7 bases at J, with 16 bases between the two ends. Germline lookup yields CDR1 MDHEN and CDR2 SYDVKM. The full variable domain, in which reference TRBV28 and TRBJ2-7 provide the parts outside the CDR3, is DVKVTQSSRYLVKRTGEKVFLECVQDMDHENMFWYRQDPGLGLRLIYFSYDVKMKEKGDIPEGYSVSREKKERFSLILESASTNQTSMYLCASRKDGLGEQYFGPGTRLTVT.

V is TRBV7-8 and J is TRBJ2-2; D possibly corresponds to TRBD2 (5 bases). The V gene lost 3 bases and the J gene lost 7 bases, with 18 bases spanning the gap. Germline V gene lookup returns CDR1 SGHVS and CDR2 FQNEAQ. This CDR3 contains 16 residues. This chain's CDR3 is CASSFPEDQPGGELFF. The CDR3 nucleotides are TGTGCCAGCAGCTTCCCGGAGGACCAACCAGGCGGGGAGCTGTTTTTT.

This chain uses TRBV5-1 with TRBJ2-3; 10 bases agree with TRBD2. The CDR3 runs to 18 residues. Germline values: CDR1 SGHRS, CDR2 YFSETQ. V was pared by 1 base and J by 4 bases, with 12 bases of the junction left unmatched. The CDR3 here is CASSLTQREGLGADTQYF. Written as DNA, the CDR3 is TGCGCCAGCAGCTTGACTCAGCGGGAGGGCCTGGGGGCAGATACGCAGTATTTT.

This chain links TRBV19 with TRBJ1-1; unclear D gene. The length of the CDR3 is 10 residues. Germline lookup yields CDR1 LNHDA and CDR2 SQIVND (reference sequence). V was clipped by 8 bases and J by 8 bases, with 9 bases between them. The CDR3 nucleotides read TGTGCCAGTGGGCCCAGAGAAGCTTTCTTT. Its translation: CASGPREAFF.

The rearrangement links TRBV9 to TRBJ2-1, with D hard to call. Trimming left V 5 bases short and J 1 base short, with 10 bases between. Germline CDR1 and CDR2: SGDLS and YYNGEE. The CDR3 runs to 14 residues. CDR3 in DNA: TGTGCCAGCAGATACCAGGATTCCTACAATGAGCAGTTCTTC. Protein: CASRYQDSYNEQFF.

The chain joins TRBV6-6 to TRBJ2-5; D is perhaps TRBD1 (6 bases). The germline V and J ends were trimmed by 7 bases and 5 bases, with 14 bases remaining between them. This CDR3 has 13 amino acids. The germline V gene has CDR1 MNHNY and CDR2 SVGAGI (reference sequence). In DNA, the CDR3 is TGTGCCAGCATTGGACAGTCGTACGAGACCCAGTACTTC. Translated: CASIGQSYETQYF.